Listed below are T cell receptor beta chains from one sample, sequenced in a study of T cell changes during pregnancy in multiple sclerosis. TCRdb's copy holds only in-frame clones and misses some; the assay was immunoSEQ multiplex PCR. Of under 60,000 clones listed, 85% to 95% are singletons. The specimen was CD4+ T cells from peripheral blood mononuclear cells, collected in the third trimester of pregnancy. The receptors derive from a female donor with multiple sclerosis, enrolled in a pregnancy study. The conserved cysteine and the conserved F or W are not part of the CDR3 here.

>TRBJ1-5|TRBV7-2
ASSLRGEDNQPQH
>TRBJ1-2|TRBV5-8
ASSYITNGYT
>TRBJ2-1|TRBV5-1
ASERTSGGGYNEQF
>TRBJ2-7|TRBV4-2
ASSSGGLEQY
>TRBJ1-1|TRBV30
AWSSDSNTEAF
>TRBJ2-1|TRBV6-4
ASSVRLSYNEQF
>TRBJ2-7|TRBV10-2
ASSLRGSGGSYEQY
>TRBJ2-1|TRBV28
ASTPSRGGEQF
>TRBJ2-7|TRBV21-1
ASSKGRTRGSYEQY
>TRBJ1-5|TRBV27
ASSKSPRGGESNQPQH
>TRBJ1-6|TRBV6-5
ASSWRQAFGGSPLH
>TRBJ1-1|TRBV5-4
ASSLGPYGGFSTEAF
>TRBJ2-3|TRBV27
ASSLTQDTDTQY
>TRBJ2-5|TRBV5-1
ASSLAGGEQETQY
>TRBJ1-2|TRBV2
ASSWTGGAHGYT
>TRBJ2-1|TRBV6-4
ASSEQGNSYNEQF
>TRBJ2-3|TRBV7-8
ASSINSGRATDTQY
>TRBJ2-5|TRBV7-8
ATRMAGETQY
>TRBJ2-3|TRBV9
ASSKRGTTDTQY
>TRBJ2-1|TRBV15
ATSRTGSYNEQF
>TRBJ1-2|TRBV4-1
ASSQDDRTLGYT
>TRBJ1-4|TRBV7-9
ASSLRGIATNEKLF
>TRBJ1-1|TRBV28
ASSSLPGQGEAF
>TRBJ2-3|TRBV5-4
ASSFFSGTDTQY
>TRBJ1-3|TRBV5-8
ASRPGQGVSPGNTIY
>TRBJ1-1|TRBV7-9
ASSMDRMNTEAF
>TRBJ1-1|TRBV5-6
ASSLIGDTEAF